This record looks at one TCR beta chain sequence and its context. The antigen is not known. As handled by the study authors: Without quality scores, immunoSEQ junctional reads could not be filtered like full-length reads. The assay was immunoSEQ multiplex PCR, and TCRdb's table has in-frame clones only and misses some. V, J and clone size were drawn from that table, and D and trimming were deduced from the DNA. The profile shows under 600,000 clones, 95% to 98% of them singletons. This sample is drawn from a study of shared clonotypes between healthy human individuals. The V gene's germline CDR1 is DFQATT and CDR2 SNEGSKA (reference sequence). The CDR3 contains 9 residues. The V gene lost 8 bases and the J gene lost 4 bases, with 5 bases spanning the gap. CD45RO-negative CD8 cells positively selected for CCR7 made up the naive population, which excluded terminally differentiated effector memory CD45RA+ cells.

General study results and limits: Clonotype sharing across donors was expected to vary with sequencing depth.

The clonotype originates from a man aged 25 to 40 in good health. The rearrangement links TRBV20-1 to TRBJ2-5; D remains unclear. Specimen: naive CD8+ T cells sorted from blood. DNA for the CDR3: TGCAGTCTCGGAGAGACCCAGTACTTC. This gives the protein CSLGETQYF.